The following is a T cell receptor beta chain sequence with its context. This sample is drawn from a study of shared clonotypes between healthy human individuals. Trimming took 8 bases from V and 0 from J; bases not matched to a gene: 4. CDR1 and CDR2 (germline): MGHDK, SYGVNS. The CDR3 totals 14 residues. Profiled with immunoSEQ multiplex PCR; TCRdb holds only in-frame clones, not every one. The sample has 400,000 to 500,000 clones, 76% seen once; the top ten hold 10% to 15%. The chain recombines TRBV25-1 with TRBJ2-3, with 8 bases that match TRBD2. Input material: PBMCs. This TCR derives from a woman between 40 and 50 years old in good health. Some clones in this sample may be carry-over from other donors' samples. CDR3 coding DNA: TGTGCCAGCGAGCGGGAGACTAGCACAGATACGCAGTATTTT. This codes for CASERETSTDTQYF.